These T cell receptor beta chains were read from a single sample in a study of T cells after yellow fever vaccination. TCRdb re-derived calls from the 5' RACE reads in MiXCR, one entry per CDR3 protein. The sample shows 110,000 or so distinct CDR3 sequences, 6.5% to 9% of them seen only once. The input for sequencing was CD4+ T cells sorted from PBMCs, taken about 49 days after the first yellow fever vaccination. Every receptor here comes from a man aged 18 to 29 who received the YFV17D yellow fever vaccine. Both conserved end residues are trimmed from each CDR3. Each record gives: V gene, CDR3 protein.

>TRBV7-9
ASSLGEYRGREQY
>TRBV7-9
ASSSRALETQY
>TRBV7-3
ASSIQGDNSPLH
>TRBV20-1
SATVTDTQY
>TRBV18
ASSRVSQDNSGANVLT
>TRBV5-5
ASSLIVAARGQPQH
>TRBV3-1
ASSTRGSGNTIY
>TRBV6-2/TRBV6-3
ASSYGAETQY
>TRBV6-1
ASSLDRGKNEQF
>TRBV5-6
AISPGLAKNIQY
>TRBV7-2
ASSPGSGNTGELF
>TRBV5-1
ASSLATRATEAF
>TRBV5-1
ASSLESSGANEQF
>TRBV5-1
ASSLDNPGPAF
>TRBV5-1
ASTQIESTDTQY
>TRBV5-1
ASSSAGQGAINIQY
>TRBV20-1
SASLGTGNEQF
>TRBV10-3
AISESFGQTTSGANVLT
>TRBV7-6
ASSQGGTRGYEQY
>TRBV7-2
ASSVYNEQF
>TRBV5-1
ASSLEGAQY
>TRBV11-3
ASSSGLASYNEQF
>TRBV20-1
SASGGQGIYNEQF
>TRBV30
AWRGDQGAAHNEQF